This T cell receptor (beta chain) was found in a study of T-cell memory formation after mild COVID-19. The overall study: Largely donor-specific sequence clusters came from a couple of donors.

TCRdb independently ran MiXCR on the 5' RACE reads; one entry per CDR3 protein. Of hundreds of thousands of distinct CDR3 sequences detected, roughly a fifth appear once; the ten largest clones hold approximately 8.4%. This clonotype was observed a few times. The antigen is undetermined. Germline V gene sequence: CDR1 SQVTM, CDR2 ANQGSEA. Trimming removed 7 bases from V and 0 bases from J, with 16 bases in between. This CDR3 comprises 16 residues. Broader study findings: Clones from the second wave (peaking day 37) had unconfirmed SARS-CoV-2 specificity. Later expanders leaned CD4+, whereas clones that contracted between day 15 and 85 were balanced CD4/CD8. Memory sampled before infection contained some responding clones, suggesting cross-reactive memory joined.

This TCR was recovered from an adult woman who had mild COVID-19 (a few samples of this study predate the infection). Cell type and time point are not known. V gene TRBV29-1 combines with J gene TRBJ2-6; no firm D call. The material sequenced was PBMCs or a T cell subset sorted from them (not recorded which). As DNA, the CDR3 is TGCAGCGCCATGGGCCTTCTCGGCTCTGGGGCCAACGTCCTGACTTTC. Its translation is CSAMGLLGSGANVLTF.